This record covers a single TCR beta chain. The antigen is unknown. All donors provided no fewer than one pre-ART and no fewer than two post-ART PBMC samples. The sample originates from a study of long-term antiretroviral therapy in people with HIV. General study findings and limits: Collection of the blood, which took place between 2004 and 2017, possibly occurred under older ART regimens. Dominating the repertoire at all time points were the clones that expanded before ART. Neither ART adherence, viral resistance nor therapy changes were documented.

Survey-level resolution applied to immunoSEQ assay v3.0. Assay used: immunoSEQ multiplex PCR; TCRdb lists only in-frame clones, some missing. Of over 15,000 clones in the sample, 85% are singletons; the top ten hold 5.2%. The V gene end was trimmed by 5 bases and the J gene end by 10 bases; junction bases not matched to a gene: 5. CDR3 length equals 13 residues. CDR1 and CDR2 from the germline V gene are SGHAT and FQNNGV. The V and J genes are TRBV11-2 and TRBJ2-5; 12 positions agree with TRBD2. This TCR was sampled from a middle-aged woman with HIV. Sequenced here: unsorted PBMCs, sampled 0.5 years after starting antiretroviral therapy. The DNA for the CDR3 is TGTGCCAGCAGCGTCGGGACTAGCGGGTTCCAGTACTTC. Protein: CASSVGTSGFQYF.